The rows below give T cell receptor beta chains drawn from one sample of a study of OX40 agonist ivuxolimab in advanced cancers. The repertoire was sequenced with immunoSEQ multiplex PCR; TCRdb's copy has only in-frame clones and lacks some. Among some 87,000 clones listed, 70% to 90% were seen once. The material was CD4+ or CD8+ T cells sorted from blood, obtained in a trial of the OX40 agonist ivuxolimab. The receptors stem from an adult with an advanced solid tumor such as melanoma, head and neck, liver or kidney cancer. CDR3s include the opening cysteine and the closing phenylalanine or tryptophan. D genes are given only for firm matches. Size is omitted from some rows. Given values are once, few, many or a class for expanded clones.

clone size	D gene	V gene	J gene	CDR3 protein	CDR3 DNA
few	NA	TRBV28	TRBJ1-1	CASSSDLLLNTEAFF	TGTGCCAGCAGTTCCGACCTACTCTTGAACACTGAAGCTTTCTTT
NA	TRBD2	TRBV5-4	TRBJ2-7	CASSSGTSGVYEQYF	TGTGCCAGCAGCTCGGGGACTAGCGGCGTGTACGAGCAGTACTTC
NA	TRBD2	TRBV6-5	TRBJ2-7	CASSKIAGASYEQYF	TGTGCCAGCAGTAAGATAGCGGGAGCCTCCTACGAGCAGTACTTC
NA	NA	TRBV14	TRBJ1-3	CASSQDQVPPIYF	TGTGCCAGCAGCCAAGATCAGGTTCCCCCCATATATTTT
NA	NA	TRBV7-2	TRBJ1-5	CASSLNSLNQPQHF	TGTGCCAGCAGCTTAAACAGTCTCAATCAGCCCCAGCATTTT
NA	NA	TRBV30	TRBJ1-1	CAWRPAGARRDTEAFF	TGTGCCTGGAGACCCGCAGGGGCCCGAAGGGACACTGAAGCTTTCTTT
NA	TRBD1	TRBV30	TRBJ1-5	CAWSVQGDGQPQHF	TGTGCCTGGAGTGTTCAGGGGGACGGTCAGCCCCAGCATTTT
NA	TRBD2	TRBV5-1	TRBJ2-3	CASSKLAGGLDTQYF	TGCGCCAGCAGCAAACTAGCGGGAGGGCTCGATACGCAGTATTTT
NA	NA	TRBV2	TRBJ2-5	CASRLNIPETQYF	TGTGCCAGCCGCCTGAACATTCCAGAGACCCAGTACTTC
NA	TRBD2	TRBV7-8	TRBJ2-7	CASSLGGGRAPNYEQYF	TGTGCCAGCAGCTTAGGCGGCGGGAGGGCCCCCAACTACGAGCAGTACTTC
NA	TRBD1	TRBV30	TRBJ1-6	CAWSRGGRSPLHF	TGTGCCTGGAGTCGAGGGGGCAGGTCACCCCTCCACTTT
NA	NA	TRBV5-1	TRBJ1-2	CASFSPEGYGYTF	TGCGCCAGCTTCTCCCCCGAGGGCTATGGCTACACCTTC
NA	NA	TRBV6-6	TRBJ1-6	CASKRASSYNSPLHF	TGTGCCAGTAAAAGGGCTAGCTCCTATAATTCACCCCTCCACTTT
once	NA	TRBV5-4	TRBJ2-2	CASSLGRGRGTGELFF	TGTGCCAGCAGCTTGGGGAGGGGGCGAGGCACCGGGGAGCTGTTTTTT
NA	NA	TRBV5-1	TRBJ2-3	CASILGGRATDTQYF	TGCGCCAGCATCCTGGGCGGCAGGGCCACAGATACGCAGTATTTT
few	NA	TRBV18	TRBJ2-6	CASSPRDTVLGANVLTF	TGTGCCAGCTCACCACGTGATACGGTTCTTGGGGCCAACGTCCTGACTTTC
NA	NA	TRBV11-2	TRBJ2-2	CASDRGGTGELFF	TGTGCCAGCGATAGGGGGGGAACCGGGGAGCTGTTTTTT
NA	NA	TRBV27	TRBJ2-5	CASSNQRNLETQYF	TGTGCCAGCAGTAATCAACGAAACCTCGAGACCCAGTACTTC
once	NA	TRBV2	TRBJ1-2	CASSLGTSYGYTF	TGTGCCAGCAGTTTAGGGACTAGCTATGGCTACACCTTC
NA	NA	TRBV14	TRBJ2-3	CASSQVVSGGRRDF	TGTGCCAGCAGCCAAGTGGTTTCGGGCGGACGGAGGGATTTT
NA	TRBD1	TRBV29-1	TRBJ2-3	CSEGDRAADTQYF	TGCAGCGAGGGGGACAGGGCGGCAGATACGCAGTATTTT
once	NA	TRBV14	TRBJ2-1	CASSSIGRGLYNEQFF	TGTGCCAGCAGCTCAATAGGCAGGGGACTTTACAATGAGCAGTTCTTC
NA	NA	TRBV11-2	TRBJ2-3	CASSFRGGGSTDTQYF	TGTGCCAGCAGCTTTAGGGGAGGCGGGAGCACAGATACGCAGTATTTT
NA	NA	TRBV14	TRBJ2-7	CASSQVAQRSYEQYF	TGTGCCAGCAGCCAAGTGGCACAACGCTCCTACGAGCAGTACTTC
NA	TRBD1	TRBV18	TRBJ1-3	CASSPDRANSGNTIYF	TGTGCCAGCTCACCAGACAGGGCCAACTCTGGAAACACCATATATTTT
NA	NA	TRBV21-1	TRBJ2-6	CASLETTWSSGANVLTF	TGTGCCAGCCTAGAGACAACCTGGAGCTCTGGGGCCAACGTCCTGACTTTC
once	NA	TRBV28	TRBJ1-1	CASSLRQGEAFF	TGTGCCAGCAGTTTGCGGCAGGGTGAAGCTTTCTTT
NA	TRBD1	TRBV5-5	TRBJ1-1	CASRPGQGAVVEAFF	TGTGCCAGCAGGCCGGGACAGGGGGCGGTGGTTGAAGCTTTCTTT
many	TRBD1	TRBV28	TRBJ1-2	CATNFPGGSYGYTF	TGTGCCACCAACTTTCCAGGGGGTTCCTATGGCTACACCTTC
NA	TRBD2	TRBV30	TRBJ2-3	CAWTDGRGGSDTQYF	TGTGCCTGGACGGATGGGCGGGGGGGTTCAGATACGCAGTATTTT
few	TRBD1	TRBV30	TRBJ1-1	CASQGGVTEAFF	TGTGCCTCCCAGGGGGGGGTAACTGAAGCTTTCTTT
NA	NA	TRBV29-1	TRBJ2-6	CSAYADPSSGANVLTF	TGCAGCGCATACGCGGACCCCAGCTCTGGGGCCAACGTCCTGACTTTC
NA	NA	TRBV7-9	TRBJ2-6	CASSFLTEVNGANVLTF	TGTGCCAGCAGCTTCTTGACAGAGGTAAATGGGGCCAACGTCCTGACTTTC
NA	NA	TRBV28	TRBJ1-5	CASSLVTGQPQHF	TGTGCCAGCAGTTTAGTGACAGGACAGCCCCAGCATTTT
NA	NA	TRBV7-9	TRBJ2-3	CASSLVISDTQYF	TGTGCCAGCAGCTTGGTTATCTCAGATACGCAGTATTTT
NA	NA	TRBV19	TRBJ1-5	CASSMDPLAQHF	TGTGCCAGTAGTATGGACCCCTTGGCCCAGCATTTT
NA	NA	TRBV5-1	TRBJ2-7	CASSSGGQGNYEQYF	TGCGCCAGCAGCTCCGGGGGGCAGGGTAACTACGAGCAGTACTTC
NA	TRBD2	TRBV27	TRBJ2-1	CASSLRGLAGEPYNEQFF	TGTGCCAGCAGCCTCAGAGGACTAGCGGGAGAACCCTACAATGAGCAGTTCTTC
NA	NA	TRBV7-9	TRBJ2-3	CASSPLSTDTQYF	TGTGCCAGCAGCCCCTTGTCCACAGATACGCAGTATTTT
NA	NA	TRBV5-1	TRBJ2-3	CASSLGKEDTQYF	TGCGCCAGCAGCTTGGGAAAGGAAGATACGCAGTATTTT
NA	NA	TRBV9	TRBJ1-2	CASSVGVRDPYGYTF	TGTGCCAGCAGCGTAGGAGTCAGGGATCCCTATGGCTACACCTTC
NA	NA	TRBV14	TRBJ2-6	CASSQRGAATGANVLTF	TGTGCCAGCAGCCAACGGGGGGCCGCGACTGGGGCCAACGTCCTGACTTTC
NA	NA	TRBV7-2	TRBJ1-2	CASSFAGIAYGYTF	TGTGCCAGCAGCTTTGCGGGTATTGCCTATGGCTACACCTTC
NA	NA	TRBV7-9	TRBJ1-2	CASSFSRETNYGYTF	TGTGCCAGCAGCTTTTCCCGGGAAACTAACTATGGCTACACCTTC
few	NA	TRBV28	TRBJ1-4	CASSSRGYATNEKLFF	TGTGCCAGCAGTTCGAGGGGCTATGCAACTAATGAAAAACTGTTTTTT
NA	TRBD1	TRBV9	TRBJ1-4	CASSVYAGGGDEKLFF	TGTGCCAGCAGCGTATATGCAGGGGGCGGTGATGAAAAACTGTTTTTT
NA	NA	TRBV10-1	TRBJ2-4	CASSESAREGTAYF	TGCGCCAGCAGTGAGTCGGCCAGGGAAGGCACGGCGTACTTC
NA	NA	TRBV29-1	TRBJ1-1	CSVGTGRTEAFF	TGCAGCGTTGGTACAGGGAGAACTGAAGCTTTCTTT